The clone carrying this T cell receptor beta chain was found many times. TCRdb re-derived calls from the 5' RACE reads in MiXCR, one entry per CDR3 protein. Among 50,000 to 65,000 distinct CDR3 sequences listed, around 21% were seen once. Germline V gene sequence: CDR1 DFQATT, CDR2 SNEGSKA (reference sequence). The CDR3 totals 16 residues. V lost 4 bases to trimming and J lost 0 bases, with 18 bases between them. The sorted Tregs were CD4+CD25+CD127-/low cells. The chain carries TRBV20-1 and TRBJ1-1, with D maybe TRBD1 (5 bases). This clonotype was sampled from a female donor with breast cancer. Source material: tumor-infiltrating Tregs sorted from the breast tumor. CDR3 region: CSATPLGRGMNTEAFF. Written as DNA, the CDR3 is TGCAGTGCTACCCCGCTAGGTAGGGGCATGAACACTGAAGCTTTCTTT.